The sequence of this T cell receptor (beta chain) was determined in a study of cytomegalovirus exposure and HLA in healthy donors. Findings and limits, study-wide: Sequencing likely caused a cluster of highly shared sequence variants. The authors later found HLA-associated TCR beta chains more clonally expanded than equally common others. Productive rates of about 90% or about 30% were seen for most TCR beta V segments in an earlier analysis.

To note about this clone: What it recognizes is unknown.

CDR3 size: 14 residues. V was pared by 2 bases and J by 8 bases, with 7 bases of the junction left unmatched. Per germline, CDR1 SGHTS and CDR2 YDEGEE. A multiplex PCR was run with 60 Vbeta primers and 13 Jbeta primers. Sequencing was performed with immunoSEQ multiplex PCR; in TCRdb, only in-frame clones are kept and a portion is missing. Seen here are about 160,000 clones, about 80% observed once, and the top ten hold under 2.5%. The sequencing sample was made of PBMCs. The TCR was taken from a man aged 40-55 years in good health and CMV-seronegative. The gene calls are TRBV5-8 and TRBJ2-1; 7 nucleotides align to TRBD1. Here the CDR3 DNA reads TGTGCCAGCAGCTTCATACAGGGGTTCGATGAGCAGTTCTTC. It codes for CASSFIQGFDEQFF.